The clone carrying this T cell receptor (beta chain) was counted a few times. TCRdb passed the 5' RACE reads through MiXCR, listing each CDR3 protein once. This sample has about 520,000 distinct CDR3 sequences, with 20% to 25% found just once. The sample is drawn from a study of identical twins. The CDR3 extends over 15 amino acids. CDR1 and CDR2 from the germline V gene are KGHSH and LQKENI. Trimming cost V 2 bases and J 2 bases, with 10 bases left between them. The same specimen was also included in a second study, on T cells expressing NK-cell markers. That work contributes: HCMV seropositivity marked most of the eight sequenced donors; one was seronegative.

The rearrangement uses TRBV18 and TRBJ2-1, with D possibly TRBD1 on 6 matching bases. This TCR was sampled from a woman under 30 in good health. Sequencing was done on a sample of CD4+ T cells sorted from blood. DNA for the CDR3: TGTGCCAGCTCACCAGCAGGGGCCCCCTACAATGAGCAGTTCTTC. Protein product: CASSPAGAPYNEQFF.